This T cell receptor (beta chain) was identified in a study of CD8 T cells in ankylosing spondylitis. Generation of TCR beta libraries employed quantitative 5'-RACE incorporating molecular barcodes. TCRdb re-called the 5' RACE reads with MiXCR, one entry per CDR3 protein. Of 250,000 to 350,000 distinct CDR3 sequences listed, roughly 8% are singletons. Study-level findings and limits: Relatively rare in peripheral blood, disease-linked clones were also CD8+. Some of these motif variants have turned up before, in reports on reactive arthritis synovial fluid and blood. It was reported that disease-linked clones were significantly enriched in matched ankylosing spondylitis synovial fluid. Made up of under ten highly homologous variants, a TCR beta motif appeared characteristic of ankylosing spondylitis blood.

Concerning this clonotype: Its matching antigen is unknown.

This clonotype originated in a male donor with ankylosing spondylitis. Sequenced: blood, either unsorted or a sorted T cell fraction (not recorded which).

The CDR3 DNA reads as TGCAGTGCTGGGGAGGGGGTGCGGCAGACCTACGAGCAGTACTTC. Translating gives CSAGEGVRQTYEQYF. V is TRBV20-1 and J is TRBJ2-7; maybe TRBD2 (7 bases). This CDR3 has 15 amino acids. Germline V lookup: CDR1 DFQATT, CDR2 SNEGSKA (reference sequence). V lost 5 bases to trimming and J lost 2 bases, with 19 bases between them.